Here is one T cell receptor beta chain with its context. These data are taken from a study of cytomegalovirus exposure and HLA in healthy donors. V gave up 11 bases and J gave up 3 bases; unmatched junction bases: 11. CDR1 is MNHNS and CDR2 is SASEGT in the germline V gene. The CDR3 extends over 15 amino acids. PCR amplification relied on 60 Vbeta primers (plus 13 Jbeta primers). Here immunoSEQ multiplex PCR was the method, and the copy in TCRdb shows in-frame clones only, minus some. The table has 150,000 to 200,000 clones, about 75% seen once; the top ten hold under 2.5%. This clonotype was obtained from a female donor in good health and CMV-seronegative. V usage is TRBV6-1 and J usage is TRBJ1-4; 8 bases map to TRBD1. Input material: PBMCs. CDR3 DNA sequence: TGTGCCTCGGGCAGGGGGCGTGCTGCTAATGAAAAACTGTTTTTT. Protein product: CASGRGRAANEKLFF.